This TCR beta chain comes out of a study of cytomegalovirus exposure and HLA in healthy donors. General study points: The likely explanation for a cluster of highly shared sequence variants was sequencing artifact. Cytomegalovirus status was reportedly diagnosed by the classifier with high specificity and sensitivity.

There are 13 residues in the CDR3. Trimming cost V 6 bases and J 4 bases; bases outside gene matches: 4. CDR1 and CDR2 from the germline V gene are WNHNN and SYGVQD (reference sequence). This clone was detected only a few times. Antigen unknown. The PCR contained 60 Vbeta and 13 Jbeta primers. Only in-frame clones appear in the TCRdb table, and some are missing; sequencing was by immunoSEQ multiplex PCR. The data contain around 67,000 clones, around 82% of them singletons. The sequence was obtained from a man aged 18 to 35 in good health and CMV-seropositive. This chain links TRBV10-1 with TRBJ1-1, with 8 bases matching TRBD1. Sequenced material: PBMCs. The CDR3 DNA is TGCGCCAGCAGGGGACAGGCGGGCACTGAAGCTTTCTTT. Its protein is CASRGQAGTEAFF.